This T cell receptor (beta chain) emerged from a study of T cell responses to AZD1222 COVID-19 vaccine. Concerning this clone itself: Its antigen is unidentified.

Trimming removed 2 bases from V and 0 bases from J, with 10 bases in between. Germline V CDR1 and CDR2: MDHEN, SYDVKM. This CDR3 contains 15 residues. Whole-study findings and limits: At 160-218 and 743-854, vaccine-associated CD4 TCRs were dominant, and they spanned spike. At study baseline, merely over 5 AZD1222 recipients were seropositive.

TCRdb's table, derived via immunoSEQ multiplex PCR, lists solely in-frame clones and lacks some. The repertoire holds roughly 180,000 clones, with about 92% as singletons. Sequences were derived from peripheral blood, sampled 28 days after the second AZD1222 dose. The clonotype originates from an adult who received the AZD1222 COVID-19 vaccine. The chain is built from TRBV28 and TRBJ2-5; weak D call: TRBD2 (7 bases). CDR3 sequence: CASSLGGGDQETQYF. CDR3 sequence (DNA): TGTGCCAGCAGTTTAGGGGGGGGCGACCAAGAGACCCAGTACTTC. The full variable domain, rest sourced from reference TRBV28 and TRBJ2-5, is DVKVTQSSRYLVKRTGEKVFLECVQDMDHENMFWYRQDPGLGLRLIYFSYDVKMKEKGDIPEGYSVSREKKERFSLILESASTNQTSMYLCASSLGGGDQETQYFGPGTRLLVL.